Many counts were recorded for the clone carrying this T cell receptor (beta chain). The CDR3 sequence is 14 residues long. Trimming took off 7 bases at V and 1 base at J, with 15 bases between the two ends. Germline V lookup: CDR1 SQVTM, CDR2 ANQGSEA. TCRdb reanalysed the RT-PCR reads using MiXCR and keeps one entry per CDR3 protein. The repertoire consists of more than 550,000 distinct CDR3 sequences, with approximately 15% occurring once and the leading ten covering 3.6%. Material: memory CD4+ T cells from blood. The TCR comes from a female donor in good health, serving as a healthy control. This sequence joins TRBV29-1 and TRBJ2-3, with TRBD1 as a possible D gene (5 bases). CDR3 residues: CSAPRRGRTDTQYF. CDR3 bases: TGCAGCGCCCCACGTAGGGGCCGCACAGATACGCAGTATTTT.